The 3 T cell receptor beta chains listed next were all sequenced from one sample in a study of cytomegalovirus exposure and HLA in healthy donors. Primers for the PCR totalled 60 Vbeta and 13 Jbeta. Clones were read by immunoSEQ multiplex PCR, and TCRdb kept only the in-frame ones, dropping some. The table lists 80,000 to 100,000 clones. Material for sequencing was PBMCs. The receptors derive from a woman in her twenties or thirties in good health and CMV-seronegative.

The chain employs TRBV5-4 and TRBJ1-1; 7 positions match TRBD1. The V and J ends lost 7 bases and 1 base, in that order; junction bases with no gene match: 13. The germline V gene encodes CDR1 SGHNT and CDR2 YYREEE (reference sequence). CDR3 size: 16 residues. This CDR3 is CASGRATGDWNTEAFF. In nucleotides, the CDR3 is TGTGCCAGCGGCCGGGCCACAGGGGACTGGAACACTGAAGCTTTCTTT. Drawing the rest from reference TRBV5-4 and TRBJ1-1, the complete variable domain is ETGVTQSPTHLIKTRGQQVTLRCSSQSGHNTVSWYQQALGQGPQFIFQYYREEENGRGNFPPRFSGLQFPNYSSELNVNALELDDSALYLCASGRATGDWNTEAFFGQGTRLTVV.

The chain has TRBV28 and TRBJ2-7; tentative D call: TRBD1 (5 bases). Germline CDR1 and CDR2: MDHEN and SYDVKM. The CDR3 extends over 12 amino acids. V lost 3 bases and J 6 bases, leaving 9 bases between the germline ends. The CDR3 DNA follows: TGTGCCAGCAGTTTGGATAGGGGCGAGCAGTACTTC. Protein sequence: CASSLDRGEQYF.

The rearrangement uses TRBV2 and TRBJ1-4, with D possibly being TRBD1 (5 bases). Germline CDR1 SNHLY, CDR2 FYNNEI. The CDR3 runs to 15 residues. The V end was cut by 7 bases, the J end by 7 bases, with 19 bases between. The CDR3, as DNA: TGTGCCAGCAAAGGGTTGGGGGGAGCGGGTGAAAAACTGTTTTTT. Amino acid sequence: CASKGLGGAGEKLFF.